This TCR beta chain appears in the sequencing data of a study of early T cells in non-severe SARS-CoV-2 infection (dated by TCRdb to 2020 to 2023). For context, the study as a whole: TCR sequencing used bulk RNA from unsorted whole blood, so alpha and beta chains could not be paired.

Library preparation employed 5' RACE. TCRdb shows the sequencer as NextSeq 500. To correct for sequencing error and PCR bias, the TCR library protocol tagged individual cDNA molecules with unique molecular identifiers. Sequencing covered both TCR alpha and beta chains, and within each sample the abundances of alpha and beta sequences were tightly co-correlated. In the original analysis: Decombinator V4 was used to perform V gene, J gene and CDR3 annotation of TCR sequences. Expanded TCRs were defined as changing significantly between any two time points under a Poisson model with p below 0.0001. TCR abundances were normalised to the total number of TCRs sequenced per sample and expressed as counts per million. VDJdb, accessed on 1 November 2021, was searched for TCRs annotated for CMV, EBV and SARS-CoV-2, and TCRs annotated for more than one antigen were excluded. The public reads were quality trimmed at Q25 with fastp and then assembled into clones with MiXCR by TCRdb, keeping productive beta chains. Each CDR3 protein gets just one entry, which takes the most common genes and DNA from the rows behind it. The V and J calls come from TCRdb's annotation, not from the publication. The sample data list under 140,000 distinct CDR3 sequences, and about 12% of these were observed just once. The ten largest make up around 4.1% of the sample.

A remark on this clonotype: Which antigen it targets is not known. Within one base of it there is no much larger clone, and no base qualities were kept.

Set within a cohort of healthcare workers in London, UK, this nested case-control study involved weekly PCR testing of nasopharyngeal swabs along with blood sampling. Healthcare workers were enrolled in the week of the UK lockdown, from 23 to 31 March 2020, and were followed every week for up to 16 weeks. Results the study describes overall, beyond this receptor: VDJdb matching was skewed toward anti-spike CD8 responses, so virus-specific expansions were likely underestimated and private and CD4 specificities were missed.

This material consisted of whole blood, taken at baseline. The origin of this receptor is an adult who was a healthcare worker with PCR-confirmed SARS-CoV-2 infection or an uninfected control (not recorded which).

The DNA is as follows: TGCAGTGCTTTTCCACTAGCGGGAGGAAGGCGTAATACGCAGTATTTT. This translates into CSAFPLAGGRRNTQYF. This chain is built from TRBV20-1 and TRBJ2-3, with 12 bases aligning to TRBD2. According to the germline V gene (reference sequence), CDR1 reads DFQATT and CDR2 reads SNEGSKA. Measured from the cysteine to the phenylalanine, the CDR3 is 16 residues long. Only the CDR3 DNA stays, 48 bases, in frame from base 1. Trimming removed 5 bases from V and 7 bases from J; the gene matches leave 13 bases unexplained.